One sample yielded the 30 T cell receptor beta chains listed below, sequenced in a study of blood T cell repertoires in COVID-19. Using immunoSEQ multiplex PCR, the repertoire was profiled, and TCRdb retains in-frame clones only, with some absent. The sample records around 170,000 clones, 80% being singletons. Sample: peripheral blood. Receptors originate from a man in his sixties or seventies with active or convalescent COVID-19.

This clone has just a few counts. This rearrangement joins TRBV2 to TRBJ2-7, with D perhaps TRBD1 (5 bases). The CDR3 consists of 14 residues. Germline V lookup: CDR1 SNHLY, CDR2 FYNNEI. The V and J ends lost 7 bases and 1 base respectively, with 14 bases between them. The CDR3 is CASIPAGWSYEQYF. In DNA, the CDR3 is TGTGCCAGCATTCCCGCAGGGTGGTCCTACGAGCAGTACTTC.

The J gene is TRBJ2-7, the V gene TRBV1; the D segment call TRBD2 is taken from the table without a DNA check. TRBV1 is a pseudogene locus. This CDR3 has 17 amino acids. As DNA, the CDR3 is TGCACCAGCAAACCACCGGGACTAGCGGCCCCATTTCGGGAGCAGTACTTC. Translating gives CTSKPPGLAAPFREQYF.

CDR3: CASSLLAGVGADEQFF. CDR3 bases: TGTGCCAGCAGCTTACTAGCGGGAGTTGGTGCCGATGAGCAGTTCTTC. This sequence joins TRBV7-3 and TRBJ2-1; 10 nucleotides align to TRBD2. This CDR3 has 16 residues. The germline CDR1 and CDR2 sequences are SGHTA and FQGTGA. V was clipped by 2 bases and J by 8 bases; unmatched bases: 9.

V is TRBV7-2 and J is TRBJ1-2; no clear D gene. V was cut by 2 bases and J by 3 bases, with 4 bases left in between. Germline CDR1 reads SGHTA; CDR2 reads FQGNSA. The CDR3 is 12 amino acids. The CDR3 DNA reads as TGTGCCAGCAGCTTAAGAGACTATGGCTACACCTTC. This gives the protein CASSLRDYGYTF. Complete variable domain (other parts from reference TRBV7-2 and TRBJ1-2): GAGVSQSPSNKVTEKGKDVELRCDPISGHTALYWYRQSLGQGLEFLIYFQGNSAPDKSGLPSDRFSAERTGGSVSTLTIQRTQQEDSAVYLCASSLRDYGYTFGSGTRLTVV.

The genes are TRBV5-4 and TRBJ1-4, with D possibly TRBD1 on 6 matching bases. The CDR3 has 17 amino acids. CDR1 SGHNT and CDR2 YYREEE come from the germline V gene (reference sequence). V lost 2 bases and J lost 0, with 14 bases in between. DNA for the CDR3: TGTGCCAGCAGCTTAGGGGGGGCTGGGGCAACTAATGAAAAACTGTTTTTT. Translating it yields CASSLGGAGATNEKLFF.

The rearrangement uses TRBV6-5 and TRBJ2-7, with D uncertain. The CDR3 consists of 14 residues. Trimming stripped 3 bases from V and 0 bases from J, with 9 bases between. Germline V CDR1 and CDR2: MNHEY, SVGAGI. CDR3 sequence: CASSYGTSSYEQYF. The CDR3 DNA reads as TGTGCCAGCAGTTATGGTACCAGCTCCTACGAGCAGTACTTC.

This sequence joins TRBV2 and TRBJ2-7; 9 nucleotides match TRBD1. The germline gives CDR1 SNHLY, CDR2 FYNNEI. This CDR3 spans 15 amino acids. Trimming at V came to 2 bases and at J to 2 bases, leaving 4 bases not matched to a gene. The CDR3 spells CASSEWGQGAYEQYF. CDR3 nucleotides: TGTGCCAGCAGTGAATGGGGACAGGGCGCCTACGAGCAGTACTTC.

The chain employs TRBV7-9 and TRBJ2-3, with 7 nucleotides matching TRBD2. The CDR3 length is 14 residues. Trimming took 8 bases from V and 0 from J; bases not matched to a gene: 5. The germline V gene encodes CDR1 SEHNR and CDR2 FQNEAQ (reference sequence). The DNA for the CDR3 is TGTGCCAGCGTGCGGGAGTCTAGCACAGATACGCAGTATTTT. This codes for CASVRESSTDTQYF. The variable domain in full, completed from reference TRBV7-9 and TRBJ2-3, reads DTGVSQNPRHKITKRGQNVTFRCDPISEHNRLYWYRQTLGQGPEFLTYFQNEAQLEKSRLLSDRFSAERPKGSFSTLEIQRTEQGDSAMYLCASVRESSTDTQYFGPGTRLTVL.

The chain combines TRBV6-5 with TRBJ2-3, with D possibly being TRBD2 (5 bases). Germline V gene data show CDR1 as MNHEY and CDR2 as SVGAGI. This CDR3 contains 13 residues. Trimming shortened V by 8 bases and J by 6 bases, and 15 bases separated the two germline ends. The CDR3, as DNA: TGTGCCAGCTCTGCCACCGGGGTTGATACGCAGTATTTT. Translation gives CASSATGVDTQYF.

In DNA form, the CDR3 reads TGTGCCTGGAGTGTGTGGCTAGCGGGGGGGTTGGGTACGCAGTATTTT. Translation: CAWSVWLAGGLGTQYF. The chain recombines TRBV30 with TRBJ2-3, with TRBD2 identical over 12 bases. The CDR3 covers 16 residues. Unmatched junction bases numbered 9, after V lost 0 bases and J lost 8 bases. Per germline, CDR1 GTSNPN and CDR2 SVGIG (reference sequence).

V and J are TRBV7-2 and TRBJ2-7, with 7 bases lining up with TRBD2. The germline CDR1 and CDR2 sequences are SGHTA and FQGNSA. V shed 1 base, J shed 2 bases, and the junction held 8 bases outside the gene matches. CDR3 length: 16 amino acids. CDR3 sequence: CASSLVGGGNPYEQYF. CDR3 DNA sequence: TGTGCCAGCAGCTTAGTGGGCGGGGGAAATCCCTACGAGCAGTACTTC.

The chain uses TRBV5-4 and TRBJ2-7; 8 nucleotides match TRBD1. Per the germline V gene, CDR1 is SGHNT and CDR2 is YYREEE (reference sequence). V lost 4 bases and J lost 1; bases outside the gene matches: 7. This CDR3 spans 15 amino acids. This chain's CDR3 is CASSASGTGSYEQYF. CDR3 in DNA: TGTGCCAGCAGCGCGTCCGGGACAGGTTCCTACGAGCAGTACTTC.

CDR3 in amino acids: CASSSNTGELFF. The CDR3 bases are TGTGCCAGCAGTTCTAACACCGGGGAGCTGTTTTTT. The chain recombines TRBV6-4 with TRBJ2-2; no reliable D call. This CDR3 has 12 residues. Deletions cut 5 bases from V and 2 bases from J, with 3 bases between. Germline CDR1 and CDR2: MRHNA and SNTAGT.

The V and J genes are TRBV6-5 and TRBJ1-1, with D maybe TRBD1 (6 bases). V was trimmed by 4 bases and J by 7 bases, leaving 13 bases between them. This CDR3 comprises 13 residues. Germline values: CDR1 MNHEY, CDR2 SVGAGI. The CDR3 is CASSLQGLSEAFF. The CDR3 DNA reads as TGTGCCAGCAGTTTACAGGGATTAAGTGAAGCTTTCTTT.

The V and J genes are TRBV10-3 and TRBJ1-3; D perhaps matches TRBD1 (6 bases). Germline assignment: CDR1 ENHRY and CDR2 SYGVKD. Deletions cut 9 bases from V and 4 bases from J, with 13 bases between. This CDR3 spans 13 amino acids. CDR3 DNA: TGTGCCATAGAGCCGGGACAAGGAAACACCATATATTTT. Its protein is CAIEPGQGNTIYF.

The chain has TRBV7-3 and TRBJ2-1; tentatively, D is TRBD2 (6 bases). The CDR3 spans 15 residues. Germline loops: CDR1 SGHTA, CDR2 FQGTGA. V lost 2 bases, J lost 3 bases, and 11 bases lay in between. CDR3 loop: CASSLQAGIYNEQFF. CDR3 sequence (DNA): TGTGCCAGCAGCTTACAAGCGGGCATCTACAATGAGCAGTTCTTC.

This clone was seen once. The chain is built from TRBV29-1 and TRBJ2-2; 8 bases are shared with TRBD1. J lost 1 base, V lost 7 bases, and 5 bases had no gene match. Germline CDR1 is SQVTM and CDR2 is ANQGSEA. CDR3 length: 14 residues. CDR3 sequence (DNA): TGCAGCGCTATGGGACAGGTGAACACCGGGGAGCTGTTTTTT. Encoded protein: CSAMGQVNTGELFF.

The rearrangement links TRBV5-1 to TRBJ1-4; TRBD1 aligns across 8 bases. V was pared by 5 bases and J by 6 bases, with 3 bases of the junction left unmatched. The CDR3 has 13 residues. CDR1 SGHRS and CDR2 YFSETQ come from the germline V gene. CDR3 residues: CASRMTGDEKLFF. CDR3 DNA sequence: TGCGCCAGCAGGATGACAGGGGATGAAAAACTGTTTTTT.

The rearrangement joins TRBV18 to TRBJ1-3, with 7 bases that match TRBD1. V lost 5 bases and J lost 0; bases outside the gene matches: 4. Germline V gene sequence: CDR1 KGHSH, CDR2 LQKENI. The CDR3 is 15 amino acids. The CDR3: CASSADRDSGNTIYF. DNA for the CDR3: TGTGCCAGCTCAGCCGACAGGGACTCTGGAAACACCATATATTTT.

This rearrangement joins TRBV4-2 to TRBJ2-5; the D gene is possibly TRBD1 (6 bases). Trimming took 4 bases from V and 9 from J, leaving 18 bases between them. The germline CDR1 and CDR2 sequences are LGHNA and YNFKEQ. The CDR3 runs 14 residues. CDR3 sequence: CASSPDRTTLSQYF. The CDR3 region has the DNA TGTGCCAGCAGCCCCGACAGGACCACCCTTTCCCAGTACTTC.

The rearrangement joins TRBV18 to TRBJ2-7; TRBD2 is a possible D gene (6 bases). The length of the CDR3 is 12 residues. Germline V gene data show CDR1 as KGHSH and CDR2 as LQKENI. V was trimmed by 6 bases and J by 6 bases, leaving 12 bases between them. In DNA form, the CDR3 reads TGTGCCAGCTCGCCCACTAGCCCCGAGCAGTACTTC. Translated: CASSPTSPEQYF.

V and J are TRBV7-9 and TRBJ2-1, with 15 positions matching TRBD2. V was clipped by 5 bases and J by 10 bases; unmatched bases: 9. This CDR3 spans 16 amino acids. Germline V gene sequence: CDR1 SEHNR, CDR2 FQNEAQ (reference sequence). CDR3 loop: CASSPPGLAGGREQFF. The CDR3 DNA follows: TGTGCCAGCAGCCCGCCTGGACTAGCGGGGGGGCGGGAGCAGTTCTTC.

This chain joins TRBV6-1 and TRBJ2-2, with 8 nucleotides matching TRBD2. This CDR3 has 17 amino acids. Germline V gene data show CDR1 as MNHNS and CDR2 as SASEGT. The V segment lost 4 bases and the J segment 6 bases; nucleotides outside the gene matches: 13. CDR3 region: CASSGPANGGAAGELFF. The CDR3 DNA reads TGTGCCAGCAGTGGACCCGCGAACGGGGGGGCCGCCGGGGAGCTGTTTTTT.

This clone has only a few counts. CDR3 in amino acids: CASSPTGTGGYNEQFF. DNA for the CDR3: TGTGCCAGCTCACCCACCGGGACAGGGGGCTACAATGAGCAGTTCTTC. This chain uses TRBV18 with TRBJ2-1, with 11 nucleotides matching TRBD1. The CDR3 contains 16 residues. CDR1 and CDR2 (germline): KGHSH, LQKENI. J lost 3 bases, V lost 3 bases, and 4 bases had no gene match.

The V gene is TRBV4-2, the J gene TRBJ2-1; possible D gene TRBD2, 6 bases. The CDR3 loop spans 17 amino acids. V was pared by 0 bases and J by 7 bases, with 19 bases between. The germline CDR1 and CDR2 sequences are LGHNA and YNFKEQ. CDR3 bases: TGTGCCAGCAGCCAAGATAGTTCCGGACTATTGCATAATGAGCAGTTCTTC. It translates to CASSQDSSGLLHNEQFF.

The gene calls are TRBV29-1 and TRBJ2-2, with D unclear. Germline CDR1 SQVTM, CDR2 ANQGSEA. The CDR3 sequence is 12 residues long. Trimming cost V 4 bases and J 5 bases, with 8 bases left between them. CDR3 residues: CSVVPSTGELFF. The DNA of the CDR3 is TGCAGCGTTGTTCCCTCGACCGGGGAGCTGTTTTTT.

The chain combines TRBV2 with TRBJ1-2; TRBD1 matches at 7 bases. Germline V CDR1 and CDR2: SNHLY, FYNNEI. The CDR3 has 16 amino acids. The V gene end was trimmed by 3 bases and the J gene end by 4 bases; junction bases not matched to a gene: 11. The CDR3, as DNA: TGTGCCAGCAGTGATTTTAGGGGGCGCATCTCCTATGGCTACACCTTC. This encodes CASSDFRGRISYGYTF.

The rearrangement joins TRBV14 to TRBJ1-6, with D perhaps matching TRBD1 (5 bases). The CDR3 runs to 16 residues. Germline lookup yields CDR1 SGHDN and CDR2 FVKESK. V lost 1 base and J 9 bases, leaving 16 bases between the germline ends. The CDR3 nucleotides read TGTGCCAGCAGCCAAGTCGGAGGGGATAATGGTTCACCCCTCCACTTT. It yields the protein CASSQVGGDNGSPLHF. Combining the CDR3 with reference TRBV14 and TRBJ1-6 gives the whole variable domain EAGVTQFPSHSVIEKGQTVTLRCDPISGHDNLYWYRRVMGKEIKFLLHFVKESKQDESGMPNNRFLAERTGGTYSTLKVQPAELEDSGVYFCASSQVGGDNGSPLHFGNGTRLTVT.

The CDR3 sequence is CASSAGVYTDTQYF. The CDR3 DNA is TGTGCCAGCTCAGCAGGCGTTTACACAGATACGCAGTATTTT. The V and J genes are TRBV6-5 and TRBJ2-3; D not certain. Germline V lookup: CDR1 MNHEY, CDR2 SVGAGI. With 8 bases removed from V and 2 bases from J, the gap between germline ends came to 14 bases. This CDR3 is 14 amino acids long.

The chain has TRBV12-3 or TRBV12-4 and TRBJ1-1; no firm D call. The CDR3 covers 13 residues. The germline V and J ends were trimmed by 8 bases and 7 bases, with 17 bases remaining between them. In nucleotides, the CDR3 is TGTGCCAGCTGTTCAAGCCCCGGGATTGAAGCTTTCTTT. The encoded protein is CASCSSPGIEAFF.